This TCR beta chain was retrieved from a study of T-cell reconstitution after alpha-beta-depleted transplantation in children. The sample holds many counts of this clonotype. The antigen is unknown. The length of the CDR3 is 16 residues. CDR1 DFQATT and CDR2 SNEGSKA come from the germline V gene (reference sequence). J was trimmed by 5 bases and V by 2 bases; bases with no gene match: 12. Construction of the TCRbeta library involved unique molecular identifiers. In TCRdb, the PCR reads were re-called with MiXCR into one record per CDR3 protein. The top ten hold 20% to 30% of the sample, which has approximately 300,000 distinct CDR3 sequences, around a tenth seen once. Whole-study results and caveats: Approximately two months post-transplant, alpha-beta T cells reportedly originated from several hundred expanded graft clones. T-cell counts and diversity at one year following transplant were attributed mainly to newly produced T cells. Where some patients showed high TCRbeta diversity at day 60, it came from recipient T cells and thymic progenitors that had survived.

This chain uses TRBV20-1 with TRBJ2-5, with 9 nucleotides matching TRBD2. Source: peripheral blood, taken 180 days after TCRalphabeta/CD19-depleted stem cell transplant. This TCR was sampled from a male patient between 2 and 9 years old who had a stem cell transplant for chronic granulomatous disease, so the T cells may come from the graft donor. The CDR3 protein is CSARKGGGGAGETQYF. The CDR3 DNA is TGCAGTGCTAGAAAAGGCGGCGGGGGGGCCGGGGAGACCCAGTACTTC.